Below, one TCR beta chain is given with its context. The antigen is not known. Among the donors, all were healthy bone marrow donors. This entry belongs to a study of cytomegalovirus exposure and HLA in healthy donors. Study-wide findings and caveats: When the data were analyzed later, several of the most significant clusters appeared to be linked to common viral pathogens.

Trimming shortened V by 3 bases and J by 5 bases, and 7 bases separated the two germline ends. Germline V gene lookup returns CDR1 SGHNT and CDR2 YYREEE (reference sequence). This CDR3 has 12 residues. The PCR ran on 60 Vbeta and 13 Jbeta primers. Per the authors' pipeline: The count from a later analysis was some 81 million unique TCR beta chains, some 9.9 million of them shared. Profiled with immunoSEQ multiplex PCR; TCRdb holds only in-frame clones, not every one. The DNA was the basis for D and trimming; V, J and clone size are from that table. The profile shows about 150,000 clones, over 75% of them singletons.

This chain uses TRBV5-4 with TRBJ2-3; perhaps TRBD2 as D (5 bases). The sequenced sample consisted of PBMCs. The receptor was derived from a man aged 50-60 years in good health and CMV-seropositive. In nucleotides, the CDR3 is TGTGCCAGCAGCTCGGGGATAGATACGCAGTATTTT. Translation gives CASSSGIDTQYF.